This is a list of T cell receptor beta chains from one sample in a study of early T cells in non-severe SARS-CoV-2 infection. MiXCR, applied by TCRdb to the 5' RACE reads, yields one record per CDR3 protein. The sample contains tens of thousands of distinct CDR3 sequences, under 8% of which appear only once. The sample taken for sequencing was whole blood. Every receptor here comes from an adult who was a healthcare worker with PCR-confirmed SARS-CoV-2 infection or an uninfected control (not recorded which). Each CDR3 is given with its conserved first and last residue. A D gene is named only where the DNA matches it firmly. The size of a clone is reported for some rows only, either as once, few or many, or as a class for expanded clones.

D: -; size: many; V: TRBV18; J: TRBJ2-3; CDR3: CASSPRDGDTQYF; DNA: TGTGCCAGCTCACCCCGGGATGGAGATACGCAGTATTTT
D: -; size: many; V: TRBV20-1; J: TRBJ2-3; CDR3: CSARDSGTSTDTQYF; DNA: TGCAGTGCTAGAGATAGCGGAACTAGCACAGATACGCAGTATTTT
D: -; size: -; V: TRBV7-9; J: TRBJ2-1; CDR3: CASSLIFSEQFF; DNA: TGTGCCAGCAGCTTAATCTTTAGTGAGCAGTTCTTC
D: -; size: many; V: TRBV20-1; J: TRBJ2-2; CDR3: CSVRQGRDTGELFF; DNA: TGCAGTGTCCGTCAGGGGAGGGACACCGGGGAGCTGTTTTTT
D: TRBD2; size: few; V: TRBV7-8; J: TRBJ2-3; CDR3: CASKYTSASTDTQYF; DNA: TGTGCCAGCAAATATACTAGCGCGAGCACAGATACGCAGTATTTT
D: TRBD2; size: few; V: TRBV20-1; J: TRBJ2-3; CDR3: CSAQTGGYGDTQYF; DNA: TGCAGTGCTCAGACGGGAGGTTATGGAGATACGCAGTATTTT
D: -; size: -; V: TRBV29-1; J: TRBJ2-3; CDR3: CSVRQGTDTQYF; DNA: TGCAGCGTTCGACAGGGCACAGATACGCAGTATTTT
D: TRBD2; size: few; V: TRBV20-1; J: TRBJ2-7; CDR3: CSARTSGGYEQYF; DNA: TGCAGTGCCAGGACTAGCGGAGGCTACGAGCAGTACTTC
D: -; size: many; V: TRBV7-2; J: TRBJ1-4; CDR3: CASSLVSLDEKLFF; DNA: TGTGCCAGCAGCTTAGTCAGCCTGGATGAAAAACTGTTTTTT
D: -; size: many; V: TRBV12-3/TRBV12-4; J: TRBJ2-1; CDR3: CASSLAAGSYNEQFF; DNA: TGTGCCAGCAGTCTCGCAGCGGGCTCTTACAATGAGCAGTTCTTC
D: -; size: many; V: TRBV6-1; J: TRBJ1-5; CDR3: CASSESSRNQPQHF; DNA: TGTGCCAGCAGTGAATCTTCGAGGAATCAGCCCCAGCATTTT
D: TRBD1; size: many; V: TRBV7-3; J: TRBJ2-2; CDR3: CASSRTGADGELFF; DNA: TGTGCCAGCAGCCGTACAGGGGCGGACGGGGAGCTGTTTTTT
D: TRBD2; size: -; V: TRBV11-2; J: TRBJ2-1; CDR3: CASSQGLAGYNEQFF; DNA: TGTGCCAGCAGCCAAGGACTAGCGGGATACAATGAGCAGTTCTTC
D: -; size: many; V: TRBV5-1; J: TRBJ2-1; CDR3: CARRDEQFF; DNA: TGCGCCAGGAGAGATGAGCAGTTCTTC
D: -; size: many; V: TRBV12-3/TRBV12-4; J: TRBJ1-4; CDR3: CASNGGRIGEKLFF; DNA: TGTGCCAGCAATGGAGGGAGGATCGGTGAAAAACTGTTTTTT
D: TRBD1; size: many; V: TRBV7-3; J: TRBJ2-5; CDR3: CASSLTGTVLRGETQYF; DNA: TGTGCCAGCAGCTTAACGGGGACAGTCCTAAGGGGAGAGACCCAGTACTTC
D: -; size: -; V: TRBV7-2; J: TRBJ2-1; CDR3: CASSENQLGSRDEQFF; DNA: TGTGCCAGCAGCGAAAACCAACTAGGGTCACGAGATGAGCAGTTCTTC
D: -; size: -; V: TRBV30; J: TRBJ2-2; CDR3: CAWTLRGVSTGELFF; DNA: TGTGCCTGGACCCTCAGGGGAGTCAGCACCGGGGAGCTGTTTTTT
D: -; size: -; V: TRBV7-2; J: TRBJ2-2; CDR3: CASSLPGRGGSGELFF; DNA: TGTGCCAGCAGCTTACCCGGCAGGGGAGGTTCCGGGGAGCTGTTTTTT
D: -; size: -; V: TRBV28; J: TRBJ1-1; CDR3: CASRAGNTEAFF; DNA: TGTGCCAGCAGGGCGGGGAATACTGAAGCTTTCTTT
D: TRBD1; size: few; V: TRBV20-1; J: TRBJ2-7; CDR3: CSATGTGGYHEQYF; DNA: TGCAGTGCTACCGGGACAGGGGGCTACCACGAGCAGTACTTC
D: -; size: few; V: TRBV6-5; J: TRBJ1-1; CDR3: CASSYQALGNTEAFF; DNA: TGTGCCAGCAGTTACCAGGCCTTGGGAAACACTGAAGCTTTCTTT
D: -; size: -; V: TRBV15; J: TRBJ2-2; CDR3: CATSRDRAGELFF; DNA: TGTGCCACCAGCAGAGATCGGGCCGGGGAGCTGTTTTTT
D: -; size: -; V: TRBV20-1; J: TRBJ2-2; CDR3: CSARGGHGTGELFF; DNA: TGCAGTGCTAGAGGGGGTCACGGCACCGGGGAGCTGTTTTTT
D: -; size: few; V: TRBV11-2; J: TRBJ2-3; CDR3: CASSLVARGTDTQYF; DNA: TGTGCCAGCAGCTTAGTAGCCCGGGGGACAGATACGCAGTATTTT
D: -; size: many; V: TRBV5-1; J: TRBJ2-5; CDR3: CASVLFGAGEETQYF; DNA: TGCGCCAGCGTCCTGTTCGGAGCAGGTGAAGAGACCCAGTACTTC
D: -; size: many; V: TRBV20-1; J: TRBJ1-5; CDR3: CSARVSGNNQPQHF; DNA: TGCAGTGCTAGAGTGTCGGGGAACAATCAGCCCCAGCATTTT
D: -; size: many; V: TRBV7-6; J: TRBJ1-1; CDR3: CASSLGGGAKAFF; DNA: TGTGCCAGCAGCTTGGGAGGCGGGGCAAAAGCTTTCTTT
D: TRBD1; size: few; V: TRBV7-9; J: TRBJ2-1; CDR3: CASSSGQGLRNEQFF; DNA: TGTGCCAGCAGTTCCGGACAGGGCCTTCGCAATGAGCAGTTCTTC
D: -; size: few; V: TRBV7-9; J: TRBJ1-2; CDR3: CASSQGRLTNYGYTF; DNA: TGTGCCAGCAGCCAAGGACGGTTAACTAACTATGGCTACACCTTC
D: -; size: -; V: TRBV20-1; J: TRBJ1-1; CDR3: CTLSEAFF; DNA: TGCACGTTGTCAGAAGCTTTCTTT
D: -; size: many; V: TRBV7-9; J: TRBJ1-5; CDR3: CASSLVGAREPQHF; DNA: TGTGCCAGCAGCTTAGTCGGGGCCAGGGAGCCCCAGCATTTT
D: -; size: many; V: TRBV24-1; J: TRBJ1-2; CDR3: CATRPSGDTYGYTF; DNA: TGTGCCACCAGACCCTCAGGGGATACGTATGGCTACACCTTC
D: TRBD2; size: many; V: TRBV7-6; J: TRBJ2-1; CDR3: CASSAASGSRSYNEQFF; DNA: TGTGCCAGCAGCGCCGCTAGCGGGAGTAGGTCCTACAATGAGCAGTTCTTC
D: -; size: many; V: TRBV6-2/TRBV6-3; J: TRBJ2-3; CDR3: CASSYRDGTINTQYF; DNA: TGTGCCAGCAGTTATCGCGACGGAACGATCAATACGCAGTATTTT
D: -; size: few; V: TRBV7-3; J: TRBJ2-3; CDR3: CASSFGDSDTQYF; DNA: TGTGCCAGCAGCTTCGGGGACTCGGATACGCAGTATTTT
D: TRBD2; size: many; V: TRBV19; J: TRBJ2-2; CDR3: CASKRASGSYFPGELFF; DNA: TGTGCCAGTAAACGGGCTAGCGGGAGTTACTTTCCCGGGGAGCTGTTTTTT
D: -; size: few; V: TRBV9; J: TRBJ2-3; CDR3: CASSGQIYTDTQYF; DNA: TGTGCCAGCAGCGGACAGATATACACAGATACGCAGTATTTT
D: -; size: many; V: TRBV11-2; J: TRBJ2-5; CDR3: CASSPMRQTGETQYF; DNA: TGTGCCAGCAGCCCGATGCGACAGACCGGAGAGACCCAGTACTTC
D: -; size: many; V: TRBV7-3; J: TRBJ1-5; CDR3: CASSSSRRADFGSNQPQHF; DNA: TGTGCCAGCAGCTCCTCCCGCAGGGCGGATTTCGGGAGCAATCAGCCCCAGCATTTT
D: -; size: few; V: TRBV12-3/TRBV12-4; J: TRBJ2-7; CDR3: CASRSRGTYEQYF; DNA: TGTGCCAGCAGATCCCGGGGAACCTACGAGCAGTACTTC
D: TRBD2; size: -; V: TRBV7-7; J: TRBJ2-7; CDR3: CASSPGLAGVPEQYF; DNA: TGTGCCAGCAGCCCAGGACTAGCGGGAGTTCCCGAGCAGTACTTC
D: TRBD2; size: many; V: TRBV4-1; J: TRBJ2-1; CDR3: CASSQDGLAGGEQFF; DNA: TGCGCCAGCAGCCAAGATGGCCTAGCGGGAGGTGAGCAGTTCTTC
D: TRBD1; size: many; V: TRBV6-2/TRBV6-3; J: TRBJ2-5; CDR3: CASSYGTAQETQYF; DNA: TGTGCCAGCAGTTACGGGACAGCCCAAGAGACCCAGTACTTC
D: TRBD1; size: many; V: TRBV7-2; J: TRBJ2-7; CDR3: CASSLIQGVEQYF; DNA: TGTGCCAGCAGCTTAATACAGGGGGTCGAGCAGTACTTC
D: TRBD2; size: -; V: TRBV6-1; J: TRBJ2-1; CDR3: CASRGLALNEQFF; DNA: TGTGCCAGCAGGGGACTAGCGTTAAATGAGCAGTTCTTC
D: -; size: -; V: TRBV5-1; J: TRBJ2-1; CDR3: CASRGQEGSEQFF; DNA: TGCGCCAGCAGAGGGCAGGAAGGGTCTGAGCAGTTCTTC
D: -; size: -; V: TRBV5-1; J: TRBJ2-2; CDR3: CASSMGSGAAGELFF; DNA: TGCGCCAGCAGCATGGGGTCTGGGGCGGCCGGGGAGCTGTTTTTT
D: -; size: few; V: TRBV5-1; J: TRBJ2-5; CDR3: CASSPPTNQETQYF; DNA: TGCGCCAGCAGCCCCCCGACTAATCAAGAGACCCAGTACTTC
D: -; size: -; V: TRBV18; J: TRBJ2-7; CDR3: CASSTGNSYEQYF; DNA: TGTGCCAGCTCGACCGGGAATTCTTACGAGCAGTACTTC
D: -; size: many; V: TRBV5-1; J: TRBJ1-1; CDR3: CASNVEPLNTEAFF; DNA: TGCGCCAGCAACGTAGAACCCTTGAACACTGAAGCTTTCTTT
D: TRBD2; size: many; V: TRBV7-6; J: TRBJ2-7; CDR3: CASSVTSGSSYEQYF; DNA: TGTGCCAGCAGCGTGACTAGCGGGAGCTCCTACGAGCAGTACTTC
D: -; size: -; V: TRBV7-9; J: TRBJ2-3; CDR3: CASTKKTNPGDTQYF; DNA: TGTGCCAGCACCAAAAAGACTAACCCGGGAGATACGCAGTATTTT
D: -; size: many; V: TRBV11-2; J: TRBJ2-7; CDR3: CASSLGGKWYEQYF; DNA: TGTGCCAGCAGCCTCGGGGGAAAGTGGTACGAGCAGTACTTC
D: -; size: many; V: TRBV12-3/TRBV12-4; J: TRBJ2-7; CDR3: CASRLDGTREQYF; DNA: TGTGCCAGCAGACTAGACGGGACCCGCGAGCAGTACTTC
D: TRBD2; size: few; V: TRBV6-4; J: TRBJ2-1; CDR3: CASSVSSGPYNEQFF; DNA: TGTGCCAGCAGTGTGTCTAGCGGGCCGTACAATGAGCAGTTCTTC
D: -; size: many; V: TRBV9; J: TRBJ2-3; CDR3: CASSVRGRSSTDTQYF; DNA: TGTGCCAGCAGCGTCAGGGGGAGGTCTAGCACAGATACGCAGTATTTT
D: -; size: -; V: TRBV20-1; J: TRBJ2-3; CDR3: CSSGPRADTQYF; DNA: TGCAGTTCAGGACCCCGGGCAGATACGCAGTATTTT
D: -; size: -; V: TRBV21-1; J: TRBJ2-3; CDR3: CASSQQSRGTTDTQYF; DNA: TGTGCCAGCAGCCAACAGAGTAGGGGGACGACAGATACGCAGTATTTT